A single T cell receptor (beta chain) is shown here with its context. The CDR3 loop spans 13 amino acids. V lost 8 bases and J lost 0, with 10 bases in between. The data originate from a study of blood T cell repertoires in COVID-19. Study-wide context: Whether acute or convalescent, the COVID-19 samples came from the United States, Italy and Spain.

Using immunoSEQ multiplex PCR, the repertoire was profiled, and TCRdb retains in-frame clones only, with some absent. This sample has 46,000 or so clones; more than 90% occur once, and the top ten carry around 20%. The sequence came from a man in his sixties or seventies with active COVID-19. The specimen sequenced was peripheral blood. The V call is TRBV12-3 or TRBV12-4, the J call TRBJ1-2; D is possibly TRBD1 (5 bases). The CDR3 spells CASRAGANYGYTF. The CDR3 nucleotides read TGTGCCAGCCGGGCGGGGGCTAACTATGGCTACACCTTC.